The 7 T cell receptor beta chains in this list originate from one sample, sequenced in a study. In TCRdb, the 5' RACE reads were re-called with MiXCR into one record per CDR3 protein. The sample records tens of thousands of distinct CDR3 sequences, 24% being singletons. Sequencing was done on a sample of tumor-infiltrating naive CD4+ T cells sorted from the breast tumor. Subset in this sample: naive CD4+ T cells, CD4+CD45RA+CD25-. All receptors come from a female donor with breast cancer.

This clonotype was observed a few times. The chain has TRBV5-4 and TRBJ2-1; possibly TRBD2 for D (5 bases). This CDR3 spans 13 amino acids. V was shortened by 1 base and J by 8 bases, with 10 bases between the two germline ends. Germline assignment: CDR1 SGHNT and CDR2 YYREEE (reference sequence). The CDR3 loop is CASSLYVEDEQFF. For the CDR3, the DNA is TGTGCCAGCAGCTTGTATGTGGAGGATGAGCAGTTCTTC. The complete variable domain, with remaining parts taken from reference TRBV5-4 and TRBJ2-1, reads ETGVTQSPTHLIKTRGQQVTLRCSSQSGHNTVSWYQQALGQGPQFIFQYYREEENGRGNFPPRFSGLQFPNYSSELNVNALELDDSALYLCASSLYVEDEQFFGPGTRLTVL.

This clonotype has just a few counts. An end of the junction does not agree with germline; a read error may underlie this. V and J are TRBV29-1 and TRBJ1-5; D is unresolved. Germline V gene sequence: CDR1 SQVTM, CDR2 ANQGSEA. This CDR3 contains 13 residues. The DNA of the CDR3 is TGCAGCGTTCAAGACCGCAGCAATCAGCCCCAGCATTTT. Translation gives CSVQDRSNQPQHF. Together with reference TRBV29-1 and TRBJ1-5, the CDR3 gives the full variable domain: SAVISQKPSRDICQRGTSLTIQCQVDSQVTMMFWYRQQPGQSLTLIATANQGSEATYESGFVIDKFPISRPNLTFSTLTVSNMSPEDSSIYLCSVQDRSNQPQHFGDGTRLSIL.

V and J are TRBV24-1 and TRBJ2-7; a possible D gene is TRBD1 (6 bases). Trimming shortened V by 7 bases and J by 5 bases, and 20 bases separated the two germline ends. The CDR3 totals 15 residues. Per the germline V gene, CDR1 is KGHDR and CDR2 is SFDVKD. The CDR3 DNA reads as TGTGCCACCAGCGGCAATGGGGGCCGAACGGACGAGCAGTACTTC. The encoded protein is CATSGNGGRTDEQYF.

With respect to this clonotype: Here the CDR3 omits its conserved ending phenylalanine or tryptophan, so a read error is the likely source. This CDR3 is CASSADGISGNTIYC. For the CDR3, the DNA is TGTGCCAGCAGCGCGGACGGGATCTCTGGAAACACCATATATTGT. This chain joins TRBV9 and TRBJ1-3; D is unclear. Germline lookup yields CDR1 SGDLS and CDR2 YYNGEE. CDR3 length: 15 amino acids. The V gene lost 3 bases and the J gene lost 0 bases, with 10 bases spanning the gap.

This rearrangement joins TRBV6-1 to TRBJ1-4; 8 bases align to TRBD1. This CDR3 spans 13 amino acids. V shed 8 bases, J shed 5 bases, and the junction held 4 bases outside the gene matches. Germline CDR1 is MNHNS and CDR2 is SASEGT. CDR3 nucleotides: TGTGCCAGCGAGAGACAGGGGAATGAAAAACTGTTTTTT. Amino acid sequence: CASERQGNEKLFF.

V gene TRBV2 combines with J gene TRBJ2-1; D possibly corresponds to TRBD2 (6 bases). Trimming left V 4 bases short and J 5 bases short, with 9 bases between. From germline, CDR1 is SNHLY and CDR2 FYNNEI. The CDR3 extends over 13 amino acids. The CDR3 bases are TGTGCCAGCAGTGGGGACTTTAACAATGAGCAGTTCTTC. Its protein is CASSGDFNNEQFF.

This clonotype was picked up many times. The chain links TRBV7-9 to TRBJ2-7; D uncertain. CDR3 length: 12 residues. V was cut by 5 bases and J by 3 bases, with 8 bases left in between. In germline, CDR1 is SEHNR, CDR2 FQNEAQ (reference sequence). The DNA for the CDR3 is TGTGCCAGCAGCCTATCAGGCTACGAGCAGTACTTC. This sequence encodes CASSLSGYEQYF.